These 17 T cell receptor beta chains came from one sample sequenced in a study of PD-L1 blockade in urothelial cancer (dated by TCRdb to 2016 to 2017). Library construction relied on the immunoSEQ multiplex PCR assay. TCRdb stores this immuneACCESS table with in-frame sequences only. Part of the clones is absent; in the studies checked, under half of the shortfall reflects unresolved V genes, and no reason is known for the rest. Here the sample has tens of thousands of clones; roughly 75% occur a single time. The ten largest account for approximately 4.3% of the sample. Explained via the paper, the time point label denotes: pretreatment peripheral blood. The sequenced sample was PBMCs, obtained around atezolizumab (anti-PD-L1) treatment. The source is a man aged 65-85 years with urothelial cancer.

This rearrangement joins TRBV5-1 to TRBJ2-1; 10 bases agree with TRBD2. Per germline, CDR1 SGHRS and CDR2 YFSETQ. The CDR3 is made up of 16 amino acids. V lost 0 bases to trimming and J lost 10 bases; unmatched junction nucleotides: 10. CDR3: CASSLVSSGGPREQFF. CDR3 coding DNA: TGCGCCAGCAGCTTGGTGTCTAGCGGGGGTCCTAGAGAGCAGTTCTTC.

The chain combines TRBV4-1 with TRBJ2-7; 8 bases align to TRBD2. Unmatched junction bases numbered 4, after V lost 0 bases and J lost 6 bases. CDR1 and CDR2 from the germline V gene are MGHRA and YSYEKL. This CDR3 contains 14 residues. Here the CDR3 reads CASSQDSGTGEQYF. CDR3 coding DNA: TGCGCCAGCAGCCAAGATAGCGGGACGGGCGAGCAGTACTTC.

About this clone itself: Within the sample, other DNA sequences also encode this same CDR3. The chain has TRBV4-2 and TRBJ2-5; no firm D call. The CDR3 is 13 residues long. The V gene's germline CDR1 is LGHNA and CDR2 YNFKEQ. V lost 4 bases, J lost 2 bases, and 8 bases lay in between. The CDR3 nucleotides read TGTGCCAGCAGCCGCGGTTTACAAGAGACCCAGTACTTC. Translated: CASSRGLQETQYF.

The CDR3 spells CASSGPRGVPGALYGYTF. In DNA form, the CDR3 reads TGTGCCAGCAGCGGCCCCAGGGGGGTGCCTGGGGCCCTCTATGGCTACACCTTC. This chain connects TRBV9 to TRBJ1-2; 7 nucleotides agree with TRBD1. The CDR3 loop spans 18 amino acids. CDR1 and CDR2 from the germline V gene are SGDLS and YYNGEE. V trimming: 3 bases; J trimming: 4 bases; junction bases outside the gene matches: 18.

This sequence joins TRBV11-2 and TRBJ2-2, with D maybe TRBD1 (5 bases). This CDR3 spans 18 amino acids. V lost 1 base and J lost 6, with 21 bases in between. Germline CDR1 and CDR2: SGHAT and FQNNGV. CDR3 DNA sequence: TGTGCCAGCAGCTTAGTTGCGGTGACAGCAGCACATTCCGGGGAGCTGTTTTTT. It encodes CASSLVAVTAAHSGELFF. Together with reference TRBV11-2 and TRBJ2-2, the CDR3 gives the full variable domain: EAGVAQSPRYKIIEKRQSVAFWCNPISGHATLYWYQQILGQGPKLLIQFQNNGVVDDSQLPKDRFSAERLKGVDSTLKIQPAKLEDSAVYLCASSLVAVTAAHSGELFFGEGSRLTVL.

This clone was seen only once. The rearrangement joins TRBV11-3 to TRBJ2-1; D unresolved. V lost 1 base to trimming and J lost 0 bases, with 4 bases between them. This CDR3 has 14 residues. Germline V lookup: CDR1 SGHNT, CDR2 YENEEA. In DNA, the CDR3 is TGTGCCAGCAGCTTAGGGAGCTCCTACAATGAGCAGTTCTTC. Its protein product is CASSLGSSYNEQFF.

CDR3 sequence reads: CASSPGLWSNDYGYTF. CDR3 bases: TGTGCCAGTAGCCCCGGACTCTGGTCGAATGACTATGGCTACACCTTC. The chain is built from TRBV19 and TRBJ1-2; no reliable D call. The germline CDR1 and CDR2 sequences are LNHDA and SQIVND (reference sequence). V lost 6 bases to trimming and J lost 3 bases, with 20 bases between them. This CDR3 is built from 16 residues.

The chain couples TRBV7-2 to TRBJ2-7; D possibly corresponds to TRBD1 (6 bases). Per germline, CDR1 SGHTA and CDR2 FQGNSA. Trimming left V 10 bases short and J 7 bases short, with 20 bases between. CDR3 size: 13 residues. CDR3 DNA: TGTGCCACCCTAGACAGGACGAGTGGGGAGCAGTACTTC. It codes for CATLDRTSGEQYF.

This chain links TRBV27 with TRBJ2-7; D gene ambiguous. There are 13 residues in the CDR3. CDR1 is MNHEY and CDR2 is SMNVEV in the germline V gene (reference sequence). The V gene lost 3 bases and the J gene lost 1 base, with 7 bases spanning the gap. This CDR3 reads CASSLPGSYEQYF. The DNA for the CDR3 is TGTGCCAGCAGTTTGCCAGGTTCCTACGAGCAGTACTTC.

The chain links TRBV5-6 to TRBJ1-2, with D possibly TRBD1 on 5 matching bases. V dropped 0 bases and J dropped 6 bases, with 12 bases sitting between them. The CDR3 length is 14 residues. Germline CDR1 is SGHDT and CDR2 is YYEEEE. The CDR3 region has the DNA TGTGCCAGCAGCTTGGTTTCCAGGGATAATGGCTACACCTTC. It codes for CASSLVSRDNGYTF.

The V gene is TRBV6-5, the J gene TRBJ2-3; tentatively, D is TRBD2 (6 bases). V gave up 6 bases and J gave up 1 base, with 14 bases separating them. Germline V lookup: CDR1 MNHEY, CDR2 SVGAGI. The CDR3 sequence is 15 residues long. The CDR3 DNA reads TGTGCCAGCAGCCGACTAGGATACGGCACAGATACGCAGTATTTT. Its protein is CASSRLGYGTDTQYF.

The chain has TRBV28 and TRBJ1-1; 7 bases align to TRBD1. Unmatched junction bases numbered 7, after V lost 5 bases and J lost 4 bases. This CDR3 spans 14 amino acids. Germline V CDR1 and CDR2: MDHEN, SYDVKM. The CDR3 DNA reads TGTGCCAGCAGTACCCGGACAGGTTTCACTGAAGCTTTCTTT. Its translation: CASSTRTGFTEAFF. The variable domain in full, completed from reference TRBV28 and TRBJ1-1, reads DVKVTQSSRYLVKRTGEKVFLECVQDMDHENMFWYRQDPGLGLRLIYFSYDVKMKEKGDIPEGYSVSREKKERFSLILESASTNQTSMYLCASSTRTGFTEAFFGQGTRLTVV.

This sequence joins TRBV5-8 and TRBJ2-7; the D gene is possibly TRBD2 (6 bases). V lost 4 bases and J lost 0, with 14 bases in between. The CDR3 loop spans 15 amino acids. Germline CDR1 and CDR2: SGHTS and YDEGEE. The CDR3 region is CASSLRTTNSYEQYF. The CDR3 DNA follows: TGTGCCAGCAGCCTTAGGACTACAAACTCCTACGAGCAGTACTTC. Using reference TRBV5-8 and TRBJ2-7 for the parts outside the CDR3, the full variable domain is EAGVTQSPTHLIKTRGQQATLRCSPISGHTSVYWYQQALGLGLQFLLWYDEGEERNRGNFPPRFSGRQFPNYSSELNVNALELEDSALYLCASSLRTTNSYEQYFGPGTRLTVT.

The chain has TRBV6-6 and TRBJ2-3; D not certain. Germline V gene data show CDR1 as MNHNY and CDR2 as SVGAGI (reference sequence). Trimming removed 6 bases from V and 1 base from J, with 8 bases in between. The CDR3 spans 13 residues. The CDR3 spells CASRITRTDTQYF. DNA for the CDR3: TGTGCCAGCAGGATCACACGCACAGATACGCAGTATTTT.

In DNA form, the CDR3 reads TGTGCCATCAGTGAGCCTACGACAGGGGCCGGGGAGACCCAGTACTTC. Its translation: CAISEPTTGAGETQYF. The V and J genes are TRBV10-3 and TRBJ2-5, with 8 bases aligning to TRBD1. Trimming cost V 2 bases and J 5 bases; bases outside gene matches: 10. The CDR3 loop spans 16 amino acids. CDR1 is ENHRY, CDR2 SYGVKD, per germline.

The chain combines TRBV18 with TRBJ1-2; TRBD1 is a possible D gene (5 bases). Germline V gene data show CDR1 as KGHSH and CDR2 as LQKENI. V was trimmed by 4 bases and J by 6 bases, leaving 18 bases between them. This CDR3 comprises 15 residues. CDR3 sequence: CASSLNSPGLDGYTF. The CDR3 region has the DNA TGTGCCAGCTCACTGAATTCTCCGGGACTAGATGGCTACACCTTC.

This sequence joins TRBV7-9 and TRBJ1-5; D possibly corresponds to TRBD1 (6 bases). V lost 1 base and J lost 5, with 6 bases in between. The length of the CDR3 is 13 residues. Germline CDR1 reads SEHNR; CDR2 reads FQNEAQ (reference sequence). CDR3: CASSLEGDQPQHF. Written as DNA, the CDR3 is TGTGCCAGCAGCTTAGAGGGGGATCAGCCCCAGCATTTT.